Following are 25 T cell receptor beta chains from one sample sequenced in a study of spatial heterogeneity in lung cancer. Stated time point: sample taken at primary tumor resection. TCRdb re-called the 5' RACE reads through MiXCR, storing one row per CDR3 protein. The table records around 87,000 distinct CDR3 sequences, approximately 12% of them present only once. The specimen was PBMCs, collected at surgery. The source of these receptors is a male donor with early-stage non-small cell lung cancer.

This clonotype was detected many times. The chain is built from TRBV4-1 and TRBJ2-4; TRBD2 matches at 9 bases. The length of the CDR3 is 17 residues. V was clipped by 1 base and J by 1 base; unmatched bases: 5. Germline lookup yields CDR1 MGHRA and CDR2 YSYEKL. Written as DNA, the CDR3 is TGCGCCAGCAGCCAAGGCCTAGCGGGGCTGGCCAAAAACATTCAGTACTTC. This codes for CASSQGLAGLAKNIQYF.

Concerning this clonotype: With a much larger clone just one base away, this may be a read error. A read error is likely, as this CDR3 ends without the conserved phenylalanine or tryptophan. The chain carries TRBV12-3 or TRBV12-4 and TRBJ2-7, with D hard to call. CDR3 length: 12 amino acids. Trimming pared 5 bases from V and 0 bases from J, leaving 5 bases between. CDR3 protein: CASSRLSYEQYI. The CDR3 DNA reads TGTGCCAGCAGTCGACTCTCCTACGAGCAGTACATC.

V usage is TRBV5-1 and J usage is TRBJ2-7; TRBD1 matches 7 bases. This CDR3 spans 18 amino acids. Germline V gene lookup returns CDR1 SGHRS and CDR2 YFSETQ. With V trimmed by 6 bases and J by 2 bases, 20 bases remained unmatched. CDR3 in amino acids: CASNWDSPSFNSPYEQYF. The CDR3, as DNA: TGCGCCAGCAACTGGGACAGTCCCAGTTTTAATAGCCCCTACGAGCAGTACTTC.

This clonotype was detected only a few times. The J gene is TRBJ2-5, the V gene TRBV5-4; 9 bases line up with TRBD2. Germline V gene sequence: CDR1 SGHNT, CDR2 YYREEE (reference sequence). J lost 5 bases, V lost 2 bases, and 10 bases had no gene match. This CDR3 is built from 16 residues. The CDR3 loop reads CASSLGIAGEMETQYF. Written as DNA, the CDR3 is TGTGCCAGCAGCTTAGGGATAGCGGGAGAAATGGAGACCCAGTACTTC.

This clonotype turned up a few times. V and J are TRBV6-2 or TRBV6-3 and TRBJ1-2; the D gene is possibly TRBD1 (6 bases). Trimming shortened V by 5 bases and J by 6 bases, and 7 bases separated the two germline ends. CDR1 is MNHEY and CDR2 is SVGEGT in the germline V gene. The CDR3 is 11 amino acids. This CDR3 is CASSRQDGYTF. CDR3 sequence (DNA): TGTGCCAGCAGTCGACAGGATGGCTACACCTTC.

The CDR3 bases are TGTGCCAGCAACCCCCCTAGGACAGGGGAGTATACCGGGGAGCTGTTTTTT. Translating it yields CASNPPRTGEYTGELFF. The chain uses TRBV7-2 and TRBJ2-2, with 9 bases aligning to TRBD1. Germline trimming cut 7 bases from V and 5 bases from J; bases unmatched to any gene: 14. The germline CDR1 and CDR2 sequences are SGHTA and FQGNSA. The CDR3 is 17 amino acids.

This clonotype was found many times. V gene TRBV7-9 combines with J gene TRBJ2-7; the D is unclear. The V gene's germline CDR1 is SEHNR and CDR2 FQNEAQ (reference sequence). This CDR3 is 12 amino acids long. V dropped 3 bases and J dropped 6 bases, with 9 bases sitting between them. In DNA, the CDR3 is TGTGCCAGCAGCTTCAGATTATCCGAGCAGTACTTC. Encoded protein: CASSFRLSEQYF.

This clonotype occurred many times. This chain links TRBV29-1 with TRBJ2-2; no clear D gene. From germline, CDR1 is SQVTM and CDR2 ANQGSEA. With 4 bases removed from V and 5 bases from J, the gap between germline ends came to 14 bases. This CDR3 is 14 amino acids long. CDR3: CSVGAALGTGELFF. CDR3 in DNA: TGCAGCGTTGGGGCGGCCTTGGGGACCGGGGAGCTGTTTTTT.

This clonotype was seen more than once but under ten times. The chain recombines TRBV6-2 or TRBV6-3 with TRBJ2-2; D ambiguous. This CDR3 contains 14 residues. The germline V gene has CDR1 MNHEY and CDR2 SVGEGT. V lost 5 bases to trimming and J lost 4 bases, with 11 bases between them. The CDR3 sequence is CASSVWAATGELFF. CDR3 coding DNA: TGTGCCAGCAGTGTTTGGGCCGCCACCGGGGAGCTGTTTTTT.

The chain uses TRBV27 and TRBJ1-1, with TRBD1 matching 7 bases. This CDR3 is built from 13 residues. V lost 6 bases and J lost 4; bases outside the gene matches: 5. CDR1 and CDR2 from the germline V gene are MNHEY and SMNVEV (reference sequence). The CDR3, as DNA: TGTGCCAGCAGAACAACAGGGGTCACTGAAGCTTTCTTT. Residues: CASRTTGVTEAFF.

The table lists this clonotype with many counts. This chain links TRBV4-1 with TRBJ2-7; no clear D. CDR3 length: 13 amino acids. V shed 3 bases and J shed 3 bases, with 9 bases lying between them. CDR1 and CDR2 (germline): MGHRA, YSYEKL. CDR3: CASSQDGSYEQYF. DNA of the CDR3: TGCGCCAGCAGCCAGGACGGAAGCTACGAGCAGTACTTC.

This clonotype appeared many times. V usage is TRBV4-3 and J usage is TRBJ2-7; D remains unclear. The V gene lost 1 base and the J gene lost 3 bases, with 7 bases spanning the gap. Germline V gene lookup returns CDR1 LGHNA and CDR2 YSLEER. This CDR3 is 13 amino acids long. The CDR3 region has the DNA TGCGCCAGCAGCCAAGTACTCCTCTACGAGCAGTACTTC. It specifies CASSQVLLYEQYF.

The chain carries TRBV27 and TRBJ2-3; D is unclear. The CDR3 totals 14 residues. Germline V gene lookup returns CDR1 MNHEY and CDR2 SMNVEV (reference sequence). Trimming removed 6 bases from V and 0 bases from J, with 10 bases in between. Here the CDR3 DNA reads TGTGCCAGCAGAAACCACGGGAGCACAGATACGCAGTATTTT. This translates into CASRNHGSTDTQYF.

The genes are TRBV11-2 and TRBJ1-1, with TRBD1 matching over 10 bases. Unmatched junction bases numbered 7, after V lost 0 bases and J lost 6 bases. CDR1 and CDR2 from the germline V gene are SGHAT and FQNNGV. The CDR3 is 16 amino acids. The CDR3 sequence is CASSLDDRDRGAEAFF. In DNA form, the CDR3 reads TGTGCCAGCAGCTTAGATGACCGGGACAGGGGTGCTGAAGCTTTCTTT.

This clonotype was counted at least ten times. This chain connects TRBV24-1 to TRBJ1-1, with TRBD1 identical over 10 bases. The germline V gene encodes CDR1 KGHDR and CDR2 SFDVKD. This CDR3 contains 16 residues. Trimming at V came to 2 bases and at J to 7 bases, leaving 9 bases not matched to a gene. The CDR3 here is CATSDSSGTGAYEAFF. Written as DNA, the CDR3 is TGTGCCACCAGTGATTCATCCGGGACAGGGGCTTATGAAGCTTTCTTT.

This clonotype came up many times. V usage is TRBV6-2 or TRBV6-3 and J usage is TRBJ2-3; 7 bases are a match to TRBD1. Trimming cost V 6 bases and J 5 bases; bases outside gene matches: 8. The CDR3 sequence is 14 residues long. Germline CDR1 and CDR2: MNHEY and SVGEGT. The CDR3 DNA sequence: TGTGCCAGCAGAAACGACAGGGCTAGAGATACGCAGTATTTT. Translating gives CASRNDRARDTQYF.

This clonotype was picked up many times. This chain joins TRBV29-1 and TRBJ2-3, with TRBD1 as a possible D gene (5 bases). Trimming took 4 bases from V and 4 from J, leaving 9 bases between them. The CDR3 spans 12 residues. Looked up from germline, CDR1 is SQVTM and CDR2 is ANQGSEA. CDR3 sequence: CSVGQLADTQYF. DNA for the CDR3: TGCAGCGTTGGACAGTTAGCAGATACGCAGTATTTT.

J is TRBJ2-7 and V is TRBV28; the D is unclear. The germline CDR1 and CDR2 sequences are MDHEN and SYDVKM. The CDR3 has 12 amino acids. The V and J ends lost 4 bases and 1 base respectively, with 5 bases between them. This CDR3 is CASSSQSYEQYF. As DNA, the CDR3 is TGTGCCAGCAGTTCTCAGTCCTACGAGCAGTACTTC.

J is TRBJ1-1 and V is TRBV7-9; no firm D call. This CDR3 is 14 amino acids long. CDR1 and CDR2 (germline): SEHNR, FQNEAQ (reference sequence). The V end was cut by 5 bases, the J end by 1 base, with 11 bases between. As DNA, the CDR3 is TGTGCCAGCAGCCCCCTGAAACCGAACACTGAAGCTTTCTTT. It translates to CASSPLKPNTEAFF.

The V call is TRBV28, the J call TRBJ1-4; no clear D. Germline CDR1 is MDHEN and CDR2 is SYDVKM. The length of the CDR3 is 14 residues. Deletions cut 6 bases from V and 5 bases from J, with 13 bases between. In nucleotides, the CDR3 is TGTGCCAGCAGGGAGCCCGGAGGGAATGAAAAACTGTTTTTT. Translating it yields CASREPGGNEKLFF.

This chain links TRBV15 with TRBJ2-5; no reliable D call. This CDR3 is built from 12 residues. CDR1 is LNHNV and CDR2 is YYDKDF in the germline V gene (reference sequence). V was cut by 6 bases and J by 5 bases, with 10 bases left in between. The CDR3 is CATRKDAETQYF. The CDR3 DNA sequence: TGTGCCACCAGGAAGGATGCGGAGACCCAGTACTTC.

This clonotype has just a few counts. The J gene is TRBJ1-2, the V gene TRBV12-3 or TRBV12-4; 7 bases line up with TRBD1. This CDR3 spans 14 amino acids. The ends lost 5 bases at V and 2 bases at J; junction bases unmatched: 5. The CDR3 DNA reads TGTGCCAGCAGTAATCGGGACAGCAACTATGGCTACACCTTC. It translates to CASSNRDSNYGYTF.

V gene TRBV7-9 combines with J gene TRBJ2-3; D perhaps matches TRBD1 (6 bases). The V gene lost 5 bases and the J gene lost 7 bases, with 13 bases spanning the gap. Germline values: CDR1 SEHNR, CDR2 FQNEAQ (reference sequence). This CDR3 region has 13 residues. The CDR3 sequence: CASSEQGRNTQYF. DNA for the CDR3: TGTGCCAGCAGCGAACAGGGACGAAATACGCAGTATTTT.

In this sample, this clonotype turned up a few times. V and J are TRBV29-1 and TRBJ1-6; TRBD1 might be the D (5 bases). Germline assignment: CDR1 SQVTM and CDR2 ANQGSEA. The CDR3 spans 13 residues. Trimming left V 4 bases short and J 7 bases short, with 11 bases between. The DNA for the CDR3 is TGCAGCGTTGGCAGGGAAAAGAATTCACCCCTCCACTTT. It translates to CSVGREKNSPLHF.

This clonotype was recorded many times. This chain joins TRBV12-3 or TRBV12-4 and TRBJ2-7; 10 nucleotides align to TRBD1. The length of the CDR3 is 13 residues. With 4 bases clipped from V and 5 bases from J, the junction kept 2 bases outside the gene matches. The CDR3 DNA reads as TGTGCCAGCAGTTGGGGACAGGGGAACGAGCAGTACTTC. Protein product: CASSWGQGNEQYF.